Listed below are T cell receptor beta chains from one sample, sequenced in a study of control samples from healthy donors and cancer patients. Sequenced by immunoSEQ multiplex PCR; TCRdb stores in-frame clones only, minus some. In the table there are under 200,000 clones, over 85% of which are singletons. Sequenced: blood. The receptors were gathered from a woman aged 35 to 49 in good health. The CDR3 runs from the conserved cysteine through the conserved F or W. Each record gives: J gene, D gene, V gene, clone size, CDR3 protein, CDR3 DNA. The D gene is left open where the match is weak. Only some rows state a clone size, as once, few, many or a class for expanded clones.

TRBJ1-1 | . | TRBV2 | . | CASRRTSTGRNTEAFF | TGTGCCAGCAGGCGAACTTCGACAGGCCGGAACACTGAAGCTTTCTTT
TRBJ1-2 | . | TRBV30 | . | CGGGDGGYTF | TGTGGCGGGGGGGACGGTGGCTACACCTTC
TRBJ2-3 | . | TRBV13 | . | CASSSYRVPDTQYF | TGTGCCAGCAGCTCGTACAGGGTCCCAGATACGCAGTATTTT
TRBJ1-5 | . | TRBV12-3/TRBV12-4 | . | CASSGQINQPQHF | TGTGCCAGCAGTGGACAGATCAATCAGCCCCAGCATTTT
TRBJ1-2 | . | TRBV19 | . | CASKESSRDYGYTF | TGTGCCAGTAAGGAATCCTCAAGAGACTATGGCTACACCTTC
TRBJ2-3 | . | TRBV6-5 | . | CASSPGNGYTDTQYF | TGTGCCAGCAGCCCAGGGAATGGGTACACAGATACGCAGTATTTT
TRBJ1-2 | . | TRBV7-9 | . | CASSSQQVVRGYTF | TGTGCCAGCAGCTCACAACAGGTCGTGAGGGGCTACACCTTC
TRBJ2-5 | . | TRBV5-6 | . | CASSSDTRGKSQYF | TGTGCCAGCAGCTCAGATACCAGAGGGAAGTCCCAGTACTTC
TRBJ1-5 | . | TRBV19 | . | CASRETGTLNQPQHF | TGTGCCAGTAGAGAGACCGGGACCCTCAATCAGCCCCAGCATTTT
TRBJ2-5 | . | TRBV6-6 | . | CASSRGRQGETQYF | TGTGCCAGCAGTAGAGGACGTCAAGGGGAGACCCAGTACTTC
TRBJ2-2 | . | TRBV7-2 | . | CASSPGGQAIPRRELFF | TGTGCCAGCAGCCCCGGAGGGCAGGCCATACCACGCCGGGAGCTGTTTTTT
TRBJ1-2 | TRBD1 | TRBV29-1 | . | CSVGQGAYGYTF | TGCAGCGTTGGGCAGGGGGCTTATGGCTACACCTTC
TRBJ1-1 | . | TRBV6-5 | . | CAIGIPGRAEAFF | TGTGCCATCGGGATTCCGGGTAGGGCTGAAGCTTTCTTT
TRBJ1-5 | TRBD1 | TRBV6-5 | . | CASSYRTGFNQPQHF | TGTGCCAGCAGTTACAGGACAGGATTTAATCAGCCCCAGCATTTT
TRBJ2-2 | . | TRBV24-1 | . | CATSDSAGANTGELFF | TGTGCCACCAGTGATTCAGCAGGGGCGAACACCGGGGAGCTGTTTTTT
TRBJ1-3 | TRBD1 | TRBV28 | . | CASGRQGAYTIYF | TGTGCCAGCGGTCGACAGGGGGCCTACACCATATATTTT
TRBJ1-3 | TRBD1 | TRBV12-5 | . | CASGPGGSYGNTIYF | TGTGCTAGTGGCCCAGGGGGCAGCTATGGAAACACCATATATTTT
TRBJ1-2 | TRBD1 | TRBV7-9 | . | CASSLPDRAGGYTF | TGTGCCAGCAGCTTACCGGACAGGGCCGGTGGCTACACCTTC
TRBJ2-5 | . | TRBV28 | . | CASSPQYGRKETQYF | TGTGCCAGCTCCCCCCAATACGGGAGAAAAGAGACCCAGTACTTC
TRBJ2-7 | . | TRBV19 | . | CASSLGPGQHYEQYF | TGTGCCAGTAGTCTAGGCCCCGGGCAGCACTACGAGCAGTACTTC
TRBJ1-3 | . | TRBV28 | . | CASSLGGLSGNTIYF | TGTGCCAGCAGTTTAGGGGGCCTCTCTGGAAACACCATATATTTT
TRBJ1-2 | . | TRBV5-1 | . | CASSLDFYGYTF | TGCGCCAGCAGCTTGGACTTCTATGGCTACACCTTC
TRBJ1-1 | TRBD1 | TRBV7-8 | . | CASSLAATGRAFF | TGTGCCAGCAGCTTAGCGGCGACAGGGAGAGCTTTCTTT
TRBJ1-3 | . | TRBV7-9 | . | CASSSHRAGNTIYF | TGTGCCAGCAGCTCCCACAGAGCGGGAAACACCATATATTTT
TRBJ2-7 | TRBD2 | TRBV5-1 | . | CASHPGLAGGEQYF | TGCGCCAGCCACCCCGGACTAGCGGGAGGCGAGCAGTACTTC
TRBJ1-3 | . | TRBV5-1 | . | CASSLAGTDSGNTIYF | TGCGCCAGCAGCTTGGCCGGGACCGACTCTGGAAACACCATATATTTT
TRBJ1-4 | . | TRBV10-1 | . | CASSESTGEKLFF | TGCGCCAGCAGTGAGTCGACCGGGGAAAAACTGTTTTTT
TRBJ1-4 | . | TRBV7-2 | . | CASSLGRYEKLFF | TGTGCCAGCAGCTTAGGACGTTACGAAAAACTGTTTTTT
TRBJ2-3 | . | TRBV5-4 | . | CASSAGASSKGDTQYF | TGTGCCAGCAGCGCGGGGGCTTCATCTAAAGGAGATACGCAGTATTTT
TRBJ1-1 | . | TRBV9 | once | CASSVEFGNTEAFF | TGTGCCAGCAGCGTAGAATTTGGGAACACTGAAGCTTTCTTT
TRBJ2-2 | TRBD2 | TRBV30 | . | CAWSVLASGRALPSAGELFF | TGTGCCTGGAGTGTATTAGCTAGCGGGAGGGCCTTACCGAGCGCCGGGGAGCTGTTTTTT